The 27 T cell receptor beta chains below all came from one sample that was sequenced in a study of cytomegalovirus exposure and HLA in healthy donors. Use of 60 Vbeta and 13 Jbeta primers characterized the PCR. Produced via immunoSEQ multiplex PCR; TCRdb's table is partial and in-frame only. The table lists tens of thousands of clones, under 85% of them singletons. Sequencing input: PBMCs. These receptors came from a male donor in good health and CMV-seronegative.

This chain connects TRBV7-3 to TRBJ1-6, with D possibly being TRBD1 (5 bases). Trimming left V 4 bases short and J 5 bases short, with 12 bases between. Germline V lookup: CDR1 SGHTA, CDR2 FQGTGA. The CDR3 has 15 amino acids. CDR3 sequence (DNA): TGTGCCAGCAGCTCTGAAGGGGCGGATAATTCACCCCTCCACTTT. Translation: CASSSEGADNSPLHF.

There are a few counts of this clone. The rearrangement links TRBV19 to TRBJ2-2; TRBD2 agrees at 12 bases. Germline CDR1 and CDR2: LNHDA and SQIVND (reference sequence). After removal of 5 bases from V and 3 bases from J, the junction contained 4 bases not matched to a gene. The CDR3 consists of 16 residues. The CDR3 is CASSDRLAGDTGELFF. The CDR3 DNA follows: TGTGCCAGTAGTGATCGACTAGCGGGAGACACCGGGGAGCTGTTTTTT.

This chain's CDR3 is CASSELAGPTDTQYF. The CDR3 DNA reads TGTGCCAGCAGTGAACTAGCGGGACCCACAGATACGCAGTATTTT. The genes are TRBV28 and TRBJ2-3; TRBD2 matches at 10 bases. Trimming at V came to 5 bases and at J to 2 bases, leaving 4 bases not matched to a gene. The CDR3 runs 15 residues. The germline gives CDR1 MDHEN, CDR2 SYDVKM.

This clone came up once. The rearrangement links TRBV12-5 to TRBJ2-5; D not certain. The germline CDR1 and CDR2 sequences are LGHNT and FRNRAP. Trimming took 6 bases from V and 5 from J, leaving 7 bases between them. The CDR3 is 11 residues long. DNA for the CDR3: TGTGCTAGTGGGTTTGAGGAGACCCAGTACTTC. Encoded protein: CASGFEETQYF.

This clone showed up just a few times. This rearrangement joins TRBV28 to TRBJ2-6; possible D gene TRBD1, 6 bases. CDR3 length: 16 amino acids. CDR1 is MDHEN and CDR2 is SYDVKM in the germline V gene. Trimming took off 2 bases at V and 0 bases at J, with 8 bases between the two ends. CDR3 DNA sequence: TGTGCCAGCAGTTTACGGACAGCCTCTGGGGCCAACGTCCTGACTTTC. Translation gives CASSLRTASGANVLTF.

The chain is built from TRBV14 and TRBJ2-6; no reliable D call. Germline-derived CDR1 and CDR2 are SGHDN and FVKESK. Trimming removed 3 bases at V and 2 bases at J, with 17 bases between. The CDR3 loop spans 18 amino acids. The DNA for the CDR3 is TGTGCCAGCAGCCACCGGGTTCCTCCCCTCCCTGGGGCCAACGTCCTGACTTTC. This sequence encodes CASSHRVPPLPGANVLTF.

The chain couples TRBV7-2 to TRBJ1-3; 8 nucleotides align to TRBD1. V was pared by 0 bases and J by 4 bases, with 8 bases of the junction left unmatched. CDR3 length equals 17 residues. Germline V gene data show CDR1 as SGHTA and CDR2 as FQGNSA. CDR3 loop: CASSLAVGRGQGNTIYF. The CDR3 nucleotides are TGTGCCAGCAGCTTAGCGGTCGGCAGGGGGCAAGGAAACACCATATATTTT.

The V and J genes are TRBV19 and TRBJ2-7; 9 bases fit TRBD1. The CDR3 loop spans 15 amino acids. CDR1 and CDR2 from the germline V gene are LNHDA and SQIVND (reference sequence). V dropped 6 bases and J dropped 2; count of bases not matched to a gene: 8. As DNA, the CDR3 is TGTGCCAGTAGCACCGGGACAGGGTCCCCCTACGAGCAGTACTTC. Encoded protein: CASSTGTGSPYEQYF.

This sequence joins TRBV28 and TRBJ2-7; TRBD2 matches 12 bases. The CDR3 length is 15 residues. Per germline, CDR1 MDHEN and CDR2 SYDVKM. After removal of 8 bases from V and 1 base from J, the junction contained 6 bases not matched to a gene. The chain's CDR3 is CASRYGLAGSYEQYF. CDR3 sequence (DNA): TGTGCCAGCCGGTACGGACTAGCGGGGTCCTACGAGCAGTACTTC. The whole variable domain, filled in from reference TRBV28 and TRBJ2-7, reads DVKVTQSSRYLVKRTGEKVFLECVQDMDHENMFWYRQDPGLGLRLIYFSYDVKMKEKGDIPEGYSVSREKKERFSLILESASTNQTSMYLCASRYGLAGSYEQYFGPGTRLTVT.

V gene TRBV13 combines with J gene TRBJ2-5; TRBD2 is a possible D gene (5 bases). The CDR3 contains 13 residues. The V end was cut by 1 base, the J end by 7 bases, with 10 bases between. CDR1 is PRHDT and CDR2 is FYEKMQ in the germline V gene (reference sequence). The CDR3 loop reads CASSLETGGTQYF. The CDR3 DNA reads as TGTGCCAGCAGCTTAGAAACCGGAGGGACCCAGTACTTC.

In nucleotides, the CDR3 is TGCGCCAGCAGCTGGCCGGGACAGGGCTCTAGAGATACGCAGTATTTT. This translates into CASSWPGQGSRDTQYF. The rearrangement links TRBV5-1 to TRBJ2-3; the match to TRBD1 covers 9 bases. The junction had 10 bases not matched to a gene; V was cut back by 3 bases and J by 5 bases. The CDR3 spans 16 residues. Germline lookup yields CDR1 SGHRS and CDR2 YFSETQ.

The V gene is TRBV11-3, the J gene TRBJ2-2, with D perhaps TRBD2 (5 bases). CDR1 SGHNT and CDR2 YENEEA come from the germline V gene. The CDR3 runs to 14 residues. Trimming shortened V by 3 bases and J by 6 bases, and 11 bases separated the two germline ends. The CDR3 DNA reads as TGTGCCAGCAGCTTCGGGGAATCCCCCGGGGAGCTGTTTTTT. Translating it yields CASSFGESPGELFF.

The gene calls are TRBV5-1 and TRBJ2-7; no clear D gene. CDR3 length equals 12 residues. CDR1 is SGHRS and CDR2 is YFSETQ in the germline V gene. Trimming removed 4 bases from V and 5 bases from J, with 10 bases in between. CDR3 loop: CASSPSTHEQYF. CDR3 DNA: TGCGCCAGCAGCCCCAGTACCCACGAGCAGTACTTC.

This clone is medium-sized in the sample. The rearrangement links TRBV19 to TRBJ1-3; D is perhaps TRBD1 (5 bases). Germline V gene sequence: CDR1 LNHDA, CDR2 SQIVND (reference sequence). The CDR3 is made up of 14 amino acids. V was pared by 7 bases and J by 2 bases, with 12 bases between. CDR3 bases: TGTGCCAGTATGGGCGGGGCAGCTGGAAACACCATATATTTT. It codes for CASMGGAAGNTIYF.

The V call is TRBV6-5, the J call TRBJ1-2; 7 nucleotides agree with TRBD1. This CDR3 has 13 amino acids. In germline, CDR1 is MNHEY, CDR2 SVGAGI. Trimming removed 0 bases from V and 8 bases from J; junction bases left unmatched: 3. The CDR3 loop reads CASSYSTGKGYTF. CDR3 sequence (DNA): TGTGCCAGCAGTTACTCGACAGGGAAAGGCTACACCTTC.

The rearrangement uses TRBV28 and TRBJ2-7, with TRBD2 matching 10 bases. V lost 7 bases, J lost 6 bases, and 12 bases stayed unmatched. Per the germline V gene, CDR1 is MDHEN and CDR2 is SYDVKM. CDR3 length equals 15 residues. CDR3 amino acids: CASTFQRGGVGEQYF. The CDR3 DNA follows: TGTGCCAGCACCTTTCAGCGGGGGGGGGTGGGCGAGCAGTACTTC.

J is TRBJ1-1 and V is TRBV4-1; D gene unclear. There are 16 residues in the CDR3. Trimming left V 0 bases short and J 3 bases short, with 14 bases between. Per the germline V gene, CDR1 is MGHRA and CDR2 is YSYEKL. CDR3 amino acids: CASSQDKNREYTEAFF. The CDR3 nucleotides are TGCGCCAGCAGCCAAGATAAGAACAGAGAGTACACTGAAGCTTTCTTT.

The J gene is TRBJ1-2, the V gene TRBV6-5, with D possibly TRBD1 on 6 matching bases. Trimming left V 2 bases short and J 8 bases short, with 15 bases between. Germline values: CDR1 MNHEY, CDR2 SVGAGI. The CDR3 loop spans 14 amino acids. CDR3 bases: TGTGCCAGCAGTTACGGGACACCCCTAAGAGGCTACACCTTC. Translating it yields CASSYGTPLRGYTF.

A few counts support this clone. The chain couples TRBV11-2 to TRBJ1-3; D unresolved. This CDR3 comprises 12 residues. Trimming left V 5 bases short and J 9 bases short, with 11 bases between. The V gene's germline CDR1 is SGHAT and CDR2 FQNNGV. CDR3 loop: CASSSPGGTIYF. CDR3 DNA: TGTGCCAGCAGCAGCCCGGGAGGCACCATATATTTT.

The chain is built from TRBV19 and TRBJ2-1; 7 positions match TRBD1. Germline V gene data show CDR1 as LNHDA and CDR2 as SQIVND (reference sequence). The length of the CDR3 is 18 residues. The V and J ends lost 3 bases and 5 bases, in that order; junction bases with no gene match: 16. The CDR3 protein is CASSILGTATRRHNEQFF. The CDR3 nucleotides are TGTGCCAGTAGTATTTTGGGGACAGCGACAAGAAGACACAATGAGCAGTTCTTC.

The rearrangement uses TRBV7-2 and TRBJ2-6, with a possible D match to TRBD1 (5 bases). The CDR3 consists of 17 residues. V was pared by 5 bases and J by 4 bases, with 18 bases between. Per the germline V gene, CDR1 is SGHTA and CDR2 is FQGNSA. Written as DNA, the CDR3 is TGTGCCAGCAGCCTACTCCCTCCAGGGATAGGGGCCAACGTCCTGACTTTC. Translated: CASSLLPPGIGANVLTF.

CDR3 sequence reads: CATLLGRGRETQYF. CDR3 in DNA: TGTGCCACCCTATTGGGCAGGGGCCGGGAGACCCAGTACTTC. The chain employs TRBV28 and TRBJ2-5, with a tentative D call TRBD1 (6 bases). The CDR3 extends over 14 amino acids. Germline CDR1 is MDHEN and CDR2 is SYDVKM. Deletions cut 10 bases from V and 5 bases from J, with 20 bases between.

The J gene is TRBJ2-7, the V gene TRBV6-5; 8 nucleotides agree with TRBD2. CDR3 size: 12 residues. J lost 4 bases, V lost 6 bases, and 2 bases had no gene match. The germline CDR1 and CDR2 sequences are MNHEY and SVGAGI. The CDR3: CASSRGGYEQYF. CDR3 in DNA: TGTGCCAGCAGCCGGGGGGGGTACGAGCAGTACTTC.

This rearrangement joins TRBV28 to TRBJ1-5; possibly TRBD1 for D (6 bases). The CDR3 length is 15 residues. Germline V gene data show CDR1 as MDHEN and CDR2 as SYDVKM. The germline V and J ends were trimmed by 5 bases and 7 bases, with 18 bases remaining between them. For the CDR3, the DNA is TGTGCCAGCAGTGCCTCACAGGGTTTCGGGCAGCCCCAGCATTTT. Protein product: CASSASQGFGQPQHF. The complete variable domain, with remaining parts taken from reference TRBV28 and TRBJ1-5, reads DVKVTQSSRYLVKRTGEKVFLECVQDMDHENMFWYRQDPGLGLRLIYFSYDVKMKEKGDIPEGYSVSREKKERFSLILESASTNQTSMYLCASSASQGFGQPQHFGDGTRLSIL.

The CDR3 DNA sequence: TGCGCCAGCAGCTTGGATCCCCTGGGACAGGGGAACACTGAAGCTTTCTTT. Amino acid sequence: CASSLDPLGQGNTEAFF. The chain combines TRBV5-1 with TRBJ1-1; 9 bases map to TRBD1. V trimming: 0 bases; J trimming: 1 base; junction bases outside the gene matches: 7. This CDR3 has 17 residues. The V gene's germline CDR1 is SGHRS and CDR2 YFSETQ.

CDR3 sequence reads: CATSRFFLGTGGGNQPQHF. CDR3 DNA sequence: TGTGCCACCAGCAGATTTTTCCTCGGGACAGGGGGGGGCAATCAGCCCCAGCATTTT. The chain joins TRBV15 to TRBJ1-5; the match to TRBD1 covers 11 bases. Germline V gene sequence: CDR1 LNHNV, CDR2 YYDKDF (reference sequence). The CDR3 is made up of 19 amino acids. V shed 2 bases, J shed 2 bases, and the junction held 11 bases outside the gene matches.

The chain is built from TRBV7-8 and TRBJ2-5, with 10 bases aligning to TRBD2. Germline trimming cut 3 bases from V and 5 bases from J; bases unmatched to any gene: 9. The CDR3 has 16 residues. The germline V gene encodes CDR1 SGHVS and CDR2 FQNEAQ. The CDR3: CASSFGASGSWETQYF. The DNA of the CDR3 is TGTGCCAGCAGCTTTGGGGCTAGCGGGAGTTGGGAGACCCAGTACTTC.